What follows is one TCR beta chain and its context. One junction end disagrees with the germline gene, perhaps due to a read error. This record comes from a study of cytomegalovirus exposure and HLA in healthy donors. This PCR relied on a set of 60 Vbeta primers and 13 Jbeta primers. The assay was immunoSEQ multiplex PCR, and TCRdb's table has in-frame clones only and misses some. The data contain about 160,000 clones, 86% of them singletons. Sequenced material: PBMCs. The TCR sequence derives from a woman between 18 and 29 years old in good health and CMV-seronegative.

Written as DNA, the CDR3 is TGCGCCTGCAACTATAACACAGATACGCAGTATTTT. This sequence encodes CACNYNTDTQYF. The chain combines TRBV30 with TRBJ2-3; D gene unclear. This CDR3 is 12 amino acids long. CDR1 is GTSNPN and CDR2 is SVGIG in the germline V gene (reference sequence).